This T cell receptor (beta chain) appears in the sequencing data of a study of chemoradiotherapy in HPV16-positive cancers. Measured with immunoSEQ multiplex PCR; TCRdb has only the in-frame clones, and not every one. Counted here are about 5,400 clones, over 60% occurring once; the ten biggest clones make up around 30%. The study's findings and limits: Non-HPV-specific T cells did not expand in tumors during treatment, whereas candidate HPV-specific clones and E7-related motifs did.

Concerning this clone: Antigen specificity is unknown.

Trimming cost V 3 bases and J 6 bases, with 15 bases left between them. The CDR3 runs 14 residues. Germline CDR1 is SGHRS and CDR2 is YFSETQ. Sampling was conducted from a patient who underwent chemoradiotherapy. The chain carries TRBV5-1 and TRBJ1-1; D gene uncertain. The receptor comes from a human donor with HPV-associated anogenital cancer. CDR3 sequence: CASSSGLPGAEAFF. Written as DNA, the CDR3 is TGCGCCAGCAGCTCAGGATTACCGGGCGCTGAAGCTTTCTTT.